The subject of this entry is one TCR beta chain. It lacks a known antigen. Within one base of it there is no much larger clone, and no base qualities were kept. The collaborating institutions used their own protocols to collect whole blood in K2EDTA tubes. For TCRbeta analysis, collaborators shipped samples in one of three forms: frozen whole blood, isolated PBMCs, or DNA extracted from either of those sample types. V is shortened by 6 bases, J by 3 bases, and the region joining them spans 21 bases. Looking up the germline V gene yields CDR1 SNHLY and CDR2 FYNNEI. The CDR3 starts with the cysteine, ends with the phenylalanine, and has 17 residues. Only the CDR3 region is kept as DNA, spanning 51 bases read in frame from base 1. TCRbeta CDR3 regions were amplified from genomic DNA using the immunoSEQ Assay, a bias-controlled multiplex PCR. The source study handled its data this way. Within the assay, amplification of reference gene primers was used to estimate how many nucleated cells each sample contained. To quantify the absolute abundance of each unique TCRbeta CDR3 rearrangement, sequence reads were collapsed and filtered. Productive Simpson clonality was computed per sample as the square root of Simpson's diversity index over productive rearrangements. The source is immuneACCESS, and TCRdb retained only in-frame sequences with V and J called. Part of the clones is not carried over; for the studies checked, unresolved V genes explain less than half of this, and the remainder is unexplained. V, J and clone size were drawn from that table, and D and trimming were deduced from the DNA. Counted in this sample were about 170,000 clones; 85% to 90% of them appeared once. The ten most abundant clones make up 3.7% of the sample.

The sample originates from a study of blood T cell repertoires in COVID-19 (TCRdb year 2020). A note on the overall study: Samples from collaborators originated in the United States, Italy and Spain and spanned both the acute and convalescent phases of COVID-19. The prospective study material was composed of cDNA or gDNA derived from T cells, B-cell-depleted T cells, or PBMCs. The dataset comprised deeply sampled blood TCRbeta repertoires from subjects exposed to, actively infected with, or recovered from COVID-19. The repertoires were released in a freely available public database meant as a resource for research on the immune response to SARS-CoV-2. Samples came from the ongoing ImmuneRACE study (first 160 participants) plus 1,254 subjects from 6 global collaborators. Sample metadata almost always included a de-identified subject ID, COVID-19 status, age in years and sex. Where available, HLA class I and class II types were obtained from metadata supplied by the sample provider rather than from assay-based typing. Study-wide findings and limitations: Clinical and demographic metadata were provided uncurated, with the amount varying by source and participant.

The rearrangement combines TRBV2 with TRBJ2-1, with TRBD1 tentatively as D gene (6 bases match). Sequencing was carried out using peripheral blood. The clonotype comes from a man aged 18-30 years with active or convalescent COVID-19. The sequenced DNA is TGTGCCAGCAGCGGGACACTCAGGGATATTTACTACAATGAGCAGTTCTTC. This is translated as CASSGTLRDIYYNEQFF.